This T cell receptor beta chain was retrieved from a study of CD8+CD57+ T cells in acquired aplastic anemia. At the level of the study: Quantities of DNA derived from sorted CD4+ and CD8+ cells averaged approximately 3 ug. Study-level results: Between patients and controls, CD8+ Simpson's diversity did not vary significantly. Twenty-nine shared CD8+ CDR3s appeared highly expressed within patients' immunodominant clones.

Whoever was chosen for sequencing had shown CD8+CD57+ cell expansion by flow cytometry. Severe acquired aplastic anemia was the diagnosis recorded for all patients. Germline V gene data show CDR1 as SGDLS and CDR2 as YYNGEE. Losses at the gene ends were 5 bases for V and 9 bases for J; bases not matched to a gene: 13. CDR3 length: 14 residues. Genomic DNA provided the template from which TCR beta VDJ and CDR3 profiles were obtained. TCRdb re-called the reads through MiXCR, storing one row per CDR3 protein. The sample yields about 200,000 distinct CDR3 sequences, about 62% seen once. Details on this clonotype: Its antigen is not identified.

The TCR comes from a human donor with aplastic anemia. The chain carries TRBV9 and TRBJ1-1; TRBD1 agrees at 7 bases. The sample comprised sorted CD4+, CD8+, or CD8+CD57+ T cells (not recorded which) from PBMCs. For the CDR3, the DNA is TGTGCCAGCAGAAAGATCTCCTGGGACAGTCAAGCTTTCTTT. This translates into CASRKISWDSQAFF.